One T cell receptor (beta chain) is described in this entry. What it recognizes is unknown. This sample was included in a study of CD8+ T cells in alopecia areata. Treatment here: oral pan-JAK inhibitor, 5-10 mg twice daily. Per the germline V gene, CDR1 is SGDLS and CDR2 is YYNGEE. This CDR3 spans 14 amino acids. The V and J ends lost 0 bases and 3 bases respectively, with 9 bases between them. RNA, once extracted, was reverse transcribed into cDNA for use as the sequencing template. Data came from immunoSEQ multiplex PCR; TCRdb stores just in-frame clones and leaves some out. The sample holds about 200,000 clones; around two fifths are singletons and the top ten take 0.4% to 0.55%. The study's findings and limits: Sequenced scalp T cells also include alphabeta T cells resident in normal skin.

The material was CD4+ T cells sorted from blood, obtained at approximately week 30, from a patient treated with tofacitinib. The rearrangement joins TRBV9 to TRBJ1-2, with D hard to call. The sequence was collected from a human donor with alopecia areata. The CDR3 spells CASSVEEAHYGYTF. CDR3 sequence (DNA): TGTGCCAGCAGCGTAGAAGAGGCTCACTATGGCTACACCTTC.